This T cell receptor (beta chain) stems from a study of blood T cell repertoires in COVID-19. For the study at large: The United States, Italy and Spain supplied acute and convalescent COVID-19 samples.

From germline, CDR1 is SNHLY and CDR2 FYNNEI. V gave up 3 bases and J gave up 10 bases; unmatched junction bases: 13. The CDR3 is 16 residues long. Clones were sequenced by immunoSEQ multiplex PCR, and TCRdb holds only the in-frame ones, with some missing. The data show some 250,000 clones, 65% to 85% seen once. This clone was detected once. The chain combines TRBV2 with TRBJ2-3; 10 nucleotides align to TRBD2. Sequencing was done on a sample of peripheral blood. This receptor was taken from a man older than 75 with acute or convalescent COVID-19. CDR3 amino acids: CASSDILAGAGSAQYF. CDR3 nucleotides: TGTGCCAGCAGTGATATCCTAGCGGGGGCCGGGTCGGCGCAGTATTTT.